Listed here are 25 T cell receptor beta chains from one sample, sequenced in a study of technical replicates of blood from several donors (dated by TCRdb to between 2016 and 2019). Library prep was done by the immunoSEQ multiplex PCR assay. The immuneACCESS repertoire file appears here via TCRdb, limited to in-frame rearrangements. These files lack a portion of the clones; in checked studies, under half of the deficit traces to unresolved V genes, and the cause of the others is not known. The sample includes some 70,000 clones, with roughly 90% observed a single time. The ten largest clones capture 4.5% to 5% of the sample. Sequencing was performed on PBMCs. The receptors shown here come from a human donor in good health. Some clones in this sample may be carry-over from other donors' samples.

The rearrangement joins TRBV25-1 to TRBJ2-5; 12 bases fit TRBD2. Germline V gene lookup returns CDR1 MGHDK and CDR2 SYGVNS. J gave up 3 bases and V 5 bases, and 7 bases lay outside the gene matches. CDR3 length: 16 amino acids. CDR3 sequence reads: CASSIRRLAGEETQYF. CDR3 nucleotides: TGTGCCAGCAGTATCCGTCGACTAGCGGGAGAAGAGACCCAGTACTTC. The complete variable domain, with remaining parts taken from reference TRBV25-1 and TRBJ2-5, reads EADIYQTPRYLVIGTGKKITLECSQTMGHDKMYWYQQDPGMELHLIHYSYGVNSTEKGDLSSESTVSRIRTEHFPLTLESARPSHTSQYLCASSIRRLAGEETQYFGPGTRLLVL.

This chain connects TRBV4-1 to TRBJ2-3; D might be TRBD1 (5 bases). The CDR3 is made up of 15 amino acids. The V end was cut by 5 bases, the J end by 2 bases, with 14 bases between. CDR1 is MGHRA and CDR2 is YSYEKL in the germline V gene. The CDR3 DNA is TGCGCCAGCAGCGCGCAACTGGGGCACACAGATACGCAGTATTTT. Translating gives CASSAQLGHTDTQYF.

V is TRBV4-1 and J is TRBJ2-1; D unresolved. The CDR3 covers 14 residues. CDR1 MGHRA and CDR2 YSYEKL come from the germline V gene. The ends were cut back, 1 base at V and 8 bases at J, with 12 bases in the middle. Here the CDR3 DNA reads TGCGCCAGCAGCCAAGTTTCCACTTTCTATGAGCAGTTCTTC. This gives the protein CASSQVSTFYEQFF.

V is TRBV4-3 and J is TRBJ2-1; 7 bases agree with TRBD2. Germline values: CDR1 LGHNA, CDR2 YSLEER. Trimming at V came to 0 bases and at J to 1 base, leaving 6 bases not matched to a gene. The CDR3 length is 17 residues. Here the CDR3 reads CASSQDWSGASYNEQFF. As DNA, the CDR3 is TGCGCCAGCAGCCAAGATTGGAGCGGGGCTTCCTACAATGAGCAGTTCTTC.

J is TRBJ1-1 and V is TRBV29-1, with D possibly being TRBD1 (5 bases). This CDR3 is built from 17 residues. The germline gives CDR1 SQVTM, CDR2 ANQGSEA. V lost 5 bases to trimming and J lost 11 bases, with 33 bases between them. Here the CDR3 reads CSVYAWGQAHEDWRAFF. The CDR3 bases are TGCAGCGTTTATGCCTGGGGCCAGGCCCACGAAGATTGGCGGGCTTTCTTT.

This chain joins TRBV9 and TRBJ2-2; D possibly corresponds to TRBD1 (5 bases). V was pared by 0 bases and J by 4 bases, with 10 bases between. This CDR3 contains 15 residues. Germline V gene sequence: CDR1 SGDLS, CDR2 YYNGEE. For the CDR3, the DNA is TGTGCCAGCAGCGTAGCTGGGGCAGGCACCGGGGAGCTGTTTTTT. It is translated as CASSVAGAGTGELFF.

CDR3 in DNA: TGTGCCAGCAGCTTAGGCCTAGCGGGTAACCAAGAGACCCAGTACTTC. Encoded protein: CASSLGLAGNQETQYF. The V and J genes are TRBV11-2 and TRBJ2-5; 8 bases are a match to TRBD2. This CDR3 is 16 amino acids long. In germline, CDR1 is SGHAT, CDR2 FQNNGV. V lost 1 base, J lost 0 bases, and 4 bases stayed unmatched.

The V call is TRBV10-3, the J call TRBJ2-7, with a tentative D call TRBD2 (6 bases). Germline V gives CDR1 ENHRY, CDR2 SYGVKD. CDR3 length: 15 amino acids. Trimming stripped 2 bases from V and 3 bases from J, with 14 bases between. In nucleotides, the CDR3 is TGTGCCATCAGTGAGGTGGCTAGCGATAGCTACGAGCAGTACTTC. Its protein is CAISEVASDSYEQYF.

This rearrangement joins TRBV2 to TRBJ2-7; TRBD1 agrees at 7 bases. The junction had 6 bases not matched to a gene; V was cut back by 6 bases and J by 1 base. Germline CDR1 is SNHLY and CDR2 is FYNNEI. The CDR3 covers 14 residues. The CDR3 DNA follows: TGTGCCAGCAGCCCGGGACAGCTGTCCTACGAGCAGTACTTC. It encodes CASSPGQLSYEQYF. The full variable domain, with the rest looked up from reference TRBV2 and TRBJ2-7, is EPEVTQTPSHQVTQMGQEVILRCVPISNHLYFYWYRQILGQKVEFLVSFYNNEISEKSEIFDDQFSVERPDGSNFTLKIRSTKLEDSAMYFCASSPGQLSYEQYFGPGTRLTVT.

This clone was seen just once. This chain uses TRBV5-1 with TRBJ1-1, with TRBD1 matching 8 bases. CDR1 is SGHRS, CDR2 YFSETQ, per germline. V gave up 0 bases and J gave up 7 bases; unmatched junction bases: 11. The CDR3 consists of 16 residues. CDR3 amino acids: CASSLARQGAGGEAFF. CDR3 DNA: TGCGCCAGCAGCTTGGCCAGGCAGGGGGCTGGTGGTGAAGCTTTCTTT.

The genes are TRBV29-1 and TRBJ1-1, with D tentatively TRBD1 (6 bases). Trimming left V 1 base short and J 5 bases short, with 17 bases between. CDR3 length: 15 amino acids. Per germline, CDR1 SQVTM and CDR2 ANQGSEA. The CDR3 DNA is TGCAGCGTTGAAGGAGGTGGGGGGGCGAGGACTGAAGCTTTCTTT. Protein sequence: CSVEGGGGARTEAFF.

This clone was detected only once. A read error may explain this, as a much larger clone is one base away. J is TRBJ1-1 and V is TRBV7-3; the match to TRBD1 covers 8 bases. CDR1 and CDR2 from the germline V gene are SGHTA and FQGTGA. V was clipped by 3 bases and J by 5 bases; unmatched bases: 2. CDR3 length: 13 residues. The CDR3 is CASSFNRGTEAFF. Here the CDR3 DNA reads TGTGCCAGCAGCTTTAACAGGGGGACTGAAGCTTTCTTT.

The chain couples TRBV19 to TRBJ2-7; TRBD2 aligns across 15 bases. Trimming took 4 bases from V and 2 from J; bases not matched to a gene: 3. CDR1 is LNHDA and CDR2 is SQIVND in the germline V gene (reference sequence). The CDR3 contains 16 residues. CDR3 loop: CASSRGLAGGTYEQYF. For the CDR3, the DNA is TGTGCCAGTAGTAGGGGACTAGCGGGAGGAACCTACGAGCAGTACTTC.

This rearrangement joins TRBV5-1 to TRBJ2-3; maybe TRBD2 (6 bases). CDR3 size: 14 residues. The V gene's germline CDR1 is SGHRS and CDR2 YFSETQ. V was shortened by 5 bases and J by 2 bases, with 12 bases between the two germline ends. CDR3 protein: CASREGTVTDTQYF. The CDR3, as DNA: TGCGCCAGCAGGGAGGGAACAGTCACAGATACGCAGTATTTT.

This chain connects TRBV29-1 to TRBJ1-6, with TRBD1 matching over 11 bases. The CDR3 sequence is 15 residues long. Germline V gives CDR1 SQVTM, CDR2 ANQGSEA. With V trimmed by 6 bases and J by 7 bases, 8 bases remained unmatched. In nucleotides, the CDR3 is TGCAGCGTCCGCGGGACAGGGGGTTTAAATTCACCCCTCCACTTT. Its translation: CSVRGTGGLNSPLHF.

The rearrangement uses TRBV11-2 and TRBJ2-7; TRBD1 aligns across 7 bases. The J segment lost 3 bases and the V segment lost 0 bases, leaving 5 bases of the junction unmatched. This CDR3 spans 15 amino acids. Per the germline V gene, CDR1 is SGHAT and CDR2 is FQNNGV. The CDR3 loop is CASSLDGTEVYEQYF. The CDR3 nucleotides read TGTGCCAGCAGCTTAGACGGGACAGAAGTCTACGAGCAGTACTTC. Using reference TRBV11-2 and TRBJ2-7 for the parts outside the CDR3, the full variable domain is EAGVAQSPRYKIIEKRQSVAFWCNPISGHATLYWYQQILGQGPKLLIQFQNNGVVDDSQLPKDRFSAERLKGVDSTLKIQPAKLEDSAVYLCASSLDGTEVYEQYFGPGTRLTVT.

To note about this clone: Other nucleotide sequences from this sample produce the same CDR3. This chain connects TRBV7-2 to TRBJ1-2; 8 bases map to TRBD1. Germline V gene lookup returns CDR1 SGHTA and CDR2 FQGNSA. After removal of 5 bases from V and 7 bases from J, the junction contained 6 bases not matched to a gene. The CDR3 consists of 13 residues. The CDR3 spells CASSPGQGLGYTF. CDR3 bases: TGTGCCAGCAGCCCCGGACAGGGACTTGGCTACACCTTC.

This clone was counted between two and nine times. This chain links TRBV7-9 with TRBJ1-1; no clear D. The CDR3 spans 13 residues. In germline, CDR1 is SEHNR, CDR2 FQNEAQ (reference sequence). The V gene lost 4 bases and the J gene lost 4 bases, with 10 bases spanning the gap. DNA for the CDR3: TGTGCCAGCAGCTATCAGCCGGGCACTGAAGCTTTCTTT. This encodes CASSYQPGTEAFF.

This clone was detected only once. The chain joins TRBV1 to TRBJ1-1. TRBV1 is described as a pseudogene. The CDR3 runs to 13 residues. The CDR3 loop is CTSSQDVQAGAFF. DNA of the CDR3: TGCACCAGCAGCCAAGATGTACAGGCGGGGGCTTTCTTT.

The CDR3 loop reads CASSLDGVAGYTF. The CDR3 nucleotides are TGTGCCAGCAGCTTAGACGGGGTGGCTGGCTACACCTTC. V usage is TRBV7-8 and J usage is TRBJ1-2, with D unclear. The germline CDR1 and CDR2 sequences are SGHVS and FQNEAQ. V lost 1 base to trimming and J lost 7 bases, with 10 bases between them. The CDR3 runs to 13 residues. The variable domain in full, with the rest retrieved from reference TRBV7-8 and TRBJ1-2, is GAGVSQSPRYKVAKRGQDVALRCDPISGHVSLFWYQQALGQGPEFLTYFQNEAQLDKSGLPSDRFFAERPEGSVSTLKIQRTQQEDSAVYLCASSLDGVAGYTFGSGTRLTVV.

This chain uses TRBV27 with TRBJ1-2, with TRBD1 matching over 10 bases. This CDR3 has 15 residues. Germline values: CDR1 MNHEY, CDR2 SMNVEV (reference sequence). V gave up 6 bases and J gave up 0 bases; unmatched junction bases: 4. CDR3 nucleotides: TGTGCCAGCAGGGACAGGGGGGCAGCTAACTATGGCTACACCTTC. Its protein product is CASRDRGAANYGYTF.

The genes are TRBV5-6 and TRBJ2-7; D possibly corresponds to TRBD2 (6 bases). Germline-derived CDR1 and CDR2 are SGHDT and YYEEEE. V was shortened by 3 bases and J by 7 bases, with 17 bases between the two germline ends. The CDR3 is 14 residues long. CDR3 loop: CASSWGDPLGEQYF. DNA of the CDR3: TGTGCCAGCAGCTGGGGGGACCCCCTGGGAGAGCAGTACTTC.

This clone was picked up one time. In DNA, the CDR3 is TGTGCCAGCTCCCCGGAGGGACAGGGGCGAGGCTACACCTTC. Its translation is CASSPEGQGRGYTF. V is TRBV18 and J is TRBJ1-2; 10 positions agree with TRBD1. The trim removed 6 bases at V and 8 bases at J, leaving 9 bases unmatched. This CDR3 comprises 14 residues. CDR1 and CDR2 from the germline V gene are KGHSH and LQKENI. The whole variable domain, remainder taken from reference TRBV18 and TRBJ1-2, is NAGVMQNPRHLVRRRGQEARLRCSPMKGHSHVYWYRQLPEEGLKFMVYLQKENIIDESGMPKERFSAEFPKEGPSILRIQQVVRGDSAAYFCASSPEGQGRGYTFGSGTRLTVV.

This chain links TRBV7-8 with TRBJ2-7; TRBD1 might be the D (5 bases). Germline CDR1 SGHVS, CDR2 FQNEAQ. Trimming took off 1 base at V and 4 bases at J, with 11 bases between the two ends. The CDR3 has 14 amino acids. Written as DNA, the CDR3 is TGTGCCAGCAGCTTAGGGGGCAAAACTTACGAGCAGTACTTC. Translating gives CASSLGGKTYEQYF.

J is TRBJ1-3 and V is TRBV4-2; D might be TRBD1 (6 bases). The V and J ends lost 1 base and 6 bases respectively, with 22 bases between them. CDR3 length equals 18 residues. Germline V lookup: CDR1 LGHNA, CDR2 YNFKEQ. The CDR3 region is CASSQGTQGPGALNTIYF. In nucleotides, the CDR3 is TGTGCCAGCAGCCAAGGTACCCAGGGCCCAGGGGCCCTAAACACCATATATTTT.